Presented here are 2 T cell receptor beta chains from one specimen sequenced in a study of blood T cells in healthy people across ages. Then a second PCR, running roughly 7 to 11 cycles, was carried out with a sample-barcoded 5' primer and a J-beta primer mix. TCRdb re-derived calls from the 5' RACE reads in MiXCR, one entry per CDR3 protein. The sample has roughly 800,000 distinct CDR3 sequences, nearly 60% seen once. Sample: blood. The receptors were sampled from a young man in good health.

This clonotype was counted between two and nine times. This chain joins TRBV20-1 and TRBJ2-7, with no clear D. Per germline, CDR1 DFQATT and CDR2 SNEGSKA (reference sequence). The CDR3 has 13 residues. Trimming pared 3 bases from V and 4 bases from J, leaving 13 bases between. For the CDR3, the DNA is TGCAGTGCTAGTTCCGAGTCAGGATACGAGCAGTACTTC. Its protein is CSASSESGYEQYF.

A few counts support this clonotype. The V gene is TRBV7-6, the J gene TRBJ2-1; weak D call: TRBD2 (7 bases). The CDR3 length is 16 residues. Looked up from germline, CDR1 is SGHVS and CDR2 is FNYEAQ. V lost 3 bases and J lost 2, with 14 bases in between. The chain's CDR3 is CASSFRRGGTYNEQFF. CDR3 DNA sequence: TGTGCCAGCAGCTTTCGTAGGGGGGGAACCTACAATGAGCAGTTCTTC.